The source of this TCR beta chain is a study of cytomegalovirus exposure and HLA in healthy donors. General study findings and limits: According to the study, some 160 TCR beta chains were cytomegalovirus-associated. TCR clusters originating in the first cohort tended to co-occur in the 120 validation repertoires, according to a later analysis.

The CDR3 has 17 amino acids. CDR1 is SGHRS, CDR2 YFSETQ, per germline. V shed 6 bases, J shed 0 bases, and the junction held 11 bases outside the gene matches. As regards this clone: Its antigen is still unknown.

Assay used: immunoSEQ multiplex PCR; TCRdb lists only in-frame clones, some missing. The profile shows roughly 140,000 clones, around 90% of them singletons. This TCR was sampled from a woman aged 18-30 years in good health and CMV-seropositive. The chain joins TRBV5-1 to TRBJ1-4, with 7 bases identical to TRBD1. The sequencing sample was made of PBMCs. The CDR3 DNA sequence: TGCGCCAGCAAGATGGGACAGAATCTTGCAACTAATGAAAAACTGTTTTTT. It specifies CASKMGQNLATNEKLFF.